Below, 9 T cell receptor beta chains from the same sample are listed, as sequenced in a study of T-cell memory formation after mild COVID-19. TCRdb used MiXCR to reprocess the 5' RACE reads, holding one entry per CDR3 protein. The sample lists some 600,000 distinct CDR3 sequences; 15% to 20% were seen once. The specimen sequenced was PBMCs or a T cell subset sorted from them (not recorded which). These receptors came from an adult woman who had mild COVID-19 (a few samples of this study predate the infection). Cell type and time point are not known.

The V call is TRBV2, the J call TRBJ2-1; no clear D. CDR1 and CDR2 (germline): SNHLY, FYNNEI. The CDR3 spans 11 residues. V dropped 10 bases and J dropped 3 bases, with 7 bases sitting between them. CDR3 sequence reads: CAIKDYNEQFF. The CDR3 DNA reads TGTGCCATCAAGGACTACAATGAGCAGTTCTTC.

The chain carries TRBV6-5 and TRBJ1-1; TRBD1 matches 7 bases. The CDR3 has 16 residues. Germline V gene data show CDR1 as MNHEY and CDR2 as SVGAGI. J gave up 1 base and V 2 bases, and 7 bases lay outside the gene matches. The CDR3 is CASSYPEGARNTEAFF. In DNA, the CDR3 is TGTGCCAGCAGTTACCCGGAGGGGGCGAGGAACACTGAAGCTTTCTTT.

The chain carries TRBV29-1 and TRBJ1-2; 12 positions agree with TRBD1. The V gene's germline CDR1 is SQVTM and CDR2 ANQGSEA. The CDR3 is 13 residues long. The ends lost 5 bases at V and 7 bases at J; junction bases unmatched: 5. As DNA, the CDR3 is TGCAGCGTTATGGGACAGGGGGCCGGTGGCTACACCTTC. It specifies CSVMGQGAGGYTF.

The chain joins TRBV7-8 to TRBJ1-1; D is uncertain. The CDR3 totals 15 residues. V was cut by 4 bases and J by 4 bases, with 16 bases left in between. In germline, CDR1 is SGHVS, CDR2 FQNEAQ. The CDR3 sequence: CASSWTSGGFTEAFF. The CDR3 bases are TGTGCCAGCAGCTGGACGTCCGGAGGGTTCACTGAAGCTTTCTTT.

This clonotype was detected a few times. This chain links TRBV20-1 with TRBJ2-3; no reliable D call. The CDR3 contains 15 residues. The V end was cut by 4 bases, the J end by 0 bases, with 14 bases between. Germline assignment: CDR1 DFQATT and CDR2 SNEGSKA (reference sequence). The CDR3 reads CSAISMDPSTDTQYF. CDR3 nucleotide sequence: TGCAGTGCTATTTCTATGGACCCTAGCACAGATACGCAGTATTTT.

The chain links TRBV6-5 to TRBJ2-3, with 10 bases that match TRBD1. In germline, CDR1 is MNHEY, CDR2 SVGAGI. The V gene end was trimmed by 7 bases and the J gene end by 4 bases; junction bases not matched to a gene: 5. This CDR3 has 14 amino acids. The CDR3, as DNA: TGTGCCAGCACCATCGGACAGGGGGCAGATACGCAGTATTTT. Protein product: CASTIGQGADTQYF.

This clonotype was seen a few times. The chain recombines TRBV9 with TRBJ2-2; possibly TRBD2 for D (7 bases). CDR3 length equals 16 residues. Per germline, CDR1 SGDLS and CDR2 YYNGEE. The germline V and J ends were trimmed by 4 bases and 2 bases, with 15 bases remaining between them. The CDR3: CASSPRGGGNTGELFF. The CDR3 region has the DNA TGTGCCAGCAGCCCCCGGGGAGGGGGAAACACCGGGGAGCTGTTTTTT.

This clonotype showed up just a few times. The chain has TRBV27 and TRBJ1-1; unclear D gene. V was cut by 6 bases and J by 1 base, with 15 bases left in between. The germline CDR1 and CDR2 sequences are MNHEY and SMNVEV (reference sequence). The CDR3 contains 15 residues. This CDR3 reads CASRDRAGTNTEAFF. The CDR3 DNA follows: TGTGCCAGCAGGGATAGGGCCGGAACGAACACTGAAGCTTTCTTT.

This chain connects TRBV9 to TRBJ1-1; tentative D call: TRBD1 (6 bases). This CDR3 spans 15 amino acids. Germline-derived CDR1 and CDR2 are SGDLS and YYNGEE. Trimming cost V 4 bases and J 0 bases, with 13 bases left between them. CDR3 region: CASSSNGQLNTEAFF. The CDR3 bases are TGTGCCAGCAGCTCAAACGGACAGCTGAACACTGAAGCTTTCTTT.